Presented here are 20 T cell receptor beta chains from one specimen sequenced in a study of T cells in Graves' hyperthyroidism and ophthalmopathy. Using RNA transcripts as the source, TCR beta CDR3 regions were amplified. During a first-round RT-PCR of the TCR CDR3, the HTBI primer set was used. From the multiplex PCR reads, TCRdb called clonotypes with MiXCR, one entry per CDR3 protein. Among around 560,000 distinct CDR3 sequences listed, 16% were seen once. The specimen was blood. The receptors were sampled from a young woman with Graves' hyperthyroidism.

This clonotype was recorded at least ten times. The CDR3 region has the DNA TGTGCCAGCAGCCTCGGGAGGTACACCGGGGAGCTGTTTTTT. Its translation: CASSLGRYTGELFF. This chain joins TRBV5-6 and TRBJ2-2; 7 bases line up with TRBD2. Trimming at V came to 4 bases and at J to 3 bases, leaving 3 bases not matched to a gene. The CDR3 extends over 14 amino acids. From germline, CDR1 is SGHDT and CDR2 YYEEEE.

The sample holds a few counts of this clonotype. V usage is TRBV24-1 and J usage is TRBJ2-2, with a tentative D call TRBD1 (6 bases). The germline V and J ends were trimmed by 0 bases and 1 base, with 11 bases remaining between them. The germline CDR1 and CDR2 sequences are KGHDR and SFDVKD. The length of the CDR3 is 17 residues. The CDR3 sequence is CATSDLQRDKNTGELFF. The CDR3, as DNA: TGTGCCACCAGTGATTTGCAGAGGGACAAGAACACCGGGGAGCTGTTTTTT.

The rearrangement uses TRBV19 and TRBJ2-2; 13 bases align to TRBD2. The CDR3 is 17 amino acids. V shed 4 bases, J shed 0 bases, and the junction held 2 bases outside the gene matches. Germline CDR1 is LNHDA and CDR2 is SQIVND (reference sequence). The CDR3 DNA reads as TGTGCCAGTAGTAGGACTAGCGGGAGATCGAACACCGGGGAGCTGTTTTTT. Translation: CASSRTSGRSNTGELFF.

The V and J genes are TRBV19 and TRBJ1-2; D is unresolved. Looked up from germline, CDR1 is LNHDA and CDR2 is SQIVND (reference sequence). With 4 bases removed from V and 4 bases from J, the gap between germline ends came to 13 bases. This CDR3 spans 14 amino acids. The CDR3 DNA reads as TGTGCCAGTAGTAGGCAGGAAATCTTCTATGGCTACACCTTC. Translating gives CASSRQEIFYGYTF.

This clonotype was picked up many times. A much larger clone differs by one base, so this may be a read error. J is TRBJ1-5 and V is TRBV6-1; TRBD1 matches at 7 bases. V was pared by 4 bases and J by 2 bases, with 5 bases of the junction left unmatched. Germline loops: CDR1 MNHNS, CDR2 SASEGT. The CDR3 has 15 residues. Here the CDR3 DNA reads TGTGCCAGCAGTGTAGCAGGGGGAGGCAATCAGCCCCAGCATTTT. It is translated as CASSVAGGGNQPQHF.

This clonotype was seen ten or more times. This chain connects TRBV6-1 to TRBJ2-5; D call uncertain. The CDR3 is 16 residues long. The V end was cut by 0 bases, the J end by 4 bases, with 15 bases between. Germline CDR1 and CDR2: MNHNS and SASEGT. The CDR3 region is CASSEAISTSGETQYF. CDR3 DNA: TGTGCCAGCAGTGAAGCGATATCCACCTCGGGAGAGACCCAGTACTTC.

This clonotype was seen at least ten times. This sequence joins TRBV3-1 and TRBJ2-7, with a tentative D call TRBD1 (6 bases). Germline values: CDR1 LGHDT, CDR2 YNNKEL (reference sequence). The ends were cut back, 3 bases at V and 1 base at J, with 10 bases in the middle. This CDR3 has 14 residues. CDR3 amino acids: CASSHGGASYEQYF. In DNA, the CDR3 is TGTGCCAGCAGCCATGGGGGCGCATCCTACGAGCAGTACTTC.

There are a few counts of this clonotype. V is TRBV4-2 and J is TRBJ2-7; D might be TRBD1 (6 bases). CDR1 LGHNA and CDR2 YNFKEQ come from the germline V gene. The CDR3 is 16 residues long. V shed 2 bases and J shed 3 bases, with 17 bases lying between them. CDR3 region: CASSQNEQGRVYEQYF. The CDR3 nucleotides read TGTGCCAGCAGCCAAAACGAACAGGGCCGCGTCTACGAGCAGTACTTC.

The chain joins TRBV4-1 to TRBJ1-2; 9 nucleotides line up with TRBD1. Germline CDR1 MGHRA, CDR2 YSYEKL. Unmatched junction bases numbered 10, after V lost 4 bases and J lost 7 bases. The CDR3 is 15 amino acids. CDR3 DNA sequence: TGCGCCAGCAGCCTGAGGACAGGGGAGTGGGCTGGCTACACCTTC. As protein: CASSLRTGEWAGYTF.

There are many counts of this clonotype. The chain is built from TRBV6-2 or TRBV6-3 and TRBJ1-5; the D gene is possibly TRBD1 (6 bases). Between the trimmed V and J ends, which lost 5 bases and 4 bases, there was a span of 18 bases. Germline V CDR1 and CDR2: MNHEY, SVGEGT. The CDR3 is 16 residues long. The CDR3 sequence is CASSPTRGGTNQPQHF. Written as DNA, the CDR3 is TGTGCCAGCAGTCCCACCAGGGGAGGTACTAATCAGCCCCAGCATTTT.

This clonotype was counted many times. The CDR3 nucleotides are TGTGCCAGCGCAACGGGACGGAGTAGCTACGAGCAGTACTTC. Its translation: CASATGRSSYEQYF. The chain uses TRBV2 and TRBJ2-7; perhaps D is TRBD1 or TRBD2 (5 bases each). This CDR3 comprises 14 residues. The germline V and J ends were trimmed by 8 bases and 3 bases, with 17 bases remaining between them. Germline CDR1 SNHLY, CDR2 FYNNEI. Based on the CDR3 plus reference TRBV2 and TRBJ2-7, the full variable domain is EPEVTQTPSHQVTQMGQEVILRCVPISNHLYFYWYRQILGQKVEFLVSFYNNEISEKSEIFDDQFSVERPDGSNFTLKIRSTKLEDSAMYFCASATGRSSYEQYFGPGTRLTVT.

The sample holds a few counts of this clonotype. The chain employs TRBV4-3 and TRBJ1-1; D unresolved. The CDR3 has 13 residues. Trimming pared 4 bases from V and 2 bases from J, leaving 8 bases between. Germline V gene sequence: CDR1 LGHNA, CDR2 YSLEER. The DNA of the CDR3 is TGCGCCAGCAGCCCTCGACATAACACTGAAGCTTTCTTT. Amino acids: CASSPRHNTEAFF.

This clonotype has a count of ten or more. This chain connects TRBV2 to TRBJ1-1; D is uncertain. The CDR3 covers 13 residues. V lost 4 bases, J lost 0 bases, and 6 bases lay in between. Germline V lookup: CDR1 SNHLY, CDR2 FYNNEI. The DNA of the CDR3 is TGTGCCAGCAGTGTCGCGATGAACACTGAAGCTTTCTTT. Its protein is CASSVAMNTEAFF. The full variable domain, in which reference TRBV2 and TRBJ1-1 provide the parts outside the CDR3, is EPEVTQTPSHQVTQMGQEVILRCVPISNHLYFYWYRQILGQKVEFLVSFYNNEISEKSEIFDDQFSVERPDGSNFTLKIRSTKLEDSAMYFCASSVAMNTEAFFGQGTRLTVV.

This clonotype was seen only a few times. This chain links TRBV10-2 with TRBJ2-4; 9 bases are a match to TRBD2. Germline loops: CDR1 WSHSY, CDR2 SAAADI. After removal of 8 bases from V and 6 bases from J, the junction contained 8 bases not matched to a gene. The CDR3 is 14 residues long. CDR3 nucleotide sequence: TGCGCCAGCCTGATAGCGGGAGCATCAAACATTCAGTACTTC. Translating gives CASLIAGASNIQYF.

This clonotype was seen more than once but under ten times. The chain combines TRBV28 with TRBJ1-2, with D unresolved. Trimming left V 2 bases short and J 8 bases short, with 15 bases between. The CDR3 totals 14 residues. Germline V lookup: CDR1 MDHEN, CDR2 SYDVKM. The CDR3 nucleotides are TGTGCCAGCAGTTTACGGCGGATCATAGGCGGCTACACCTTC. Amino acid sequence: CASSLRRIIGGYTF.

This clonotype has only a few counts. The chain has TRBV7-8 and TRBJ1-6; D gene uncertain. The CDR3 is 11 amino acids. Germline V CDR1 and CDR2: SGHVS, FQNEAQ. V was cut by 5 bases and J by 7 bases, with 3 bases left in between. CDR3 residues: CASSPNSPLHF. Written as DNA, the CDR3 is TGTGCCAGCAGCCCAAATTCACCCCTCCACTTT.

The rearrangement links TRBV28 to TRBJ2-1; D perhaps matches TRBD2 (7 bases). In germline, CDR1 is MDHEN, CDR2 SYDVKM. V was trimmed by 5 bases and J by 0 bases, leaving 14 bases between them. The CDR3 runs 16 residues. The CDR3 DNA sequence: TGTGCCAGCAGTGAGGCGGGGGCCCTCTCCTACAATGAGCAGTTCTTC. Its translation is CASSEAGALSYNEQFF.

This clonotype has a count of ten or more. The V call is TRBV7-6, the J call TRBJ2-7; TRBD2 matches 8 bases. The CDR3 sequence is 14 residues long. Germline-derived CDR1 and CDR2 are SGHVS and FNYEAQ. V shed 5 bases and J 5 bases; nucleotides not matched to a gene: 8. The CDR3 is CASSLTGTRDEQYF. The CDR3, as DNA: TGTGCCAGCAGCCTCACCGGGACTAGGGACGAGCAGTACTTC.

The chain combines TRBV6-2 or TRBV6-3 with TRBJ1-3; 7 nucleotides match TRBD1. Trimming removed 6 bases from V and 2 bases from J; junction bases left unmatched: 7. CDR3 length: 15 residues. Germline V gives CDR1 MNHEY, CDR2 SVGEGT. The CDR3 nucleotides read TGTGCCAGCAGCACGGGCGGGACAGCTGGAAACACCATATATTTT. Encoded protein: CASSTGGTAGNTIYF.

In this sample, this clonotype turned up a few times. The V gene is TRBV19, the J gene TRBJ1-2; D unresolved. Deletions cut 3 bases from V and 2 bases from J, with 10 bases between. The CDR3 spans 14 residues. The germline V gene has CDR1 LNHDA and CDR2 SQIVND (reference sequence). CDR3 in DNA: TGTGCCAGTAGTATCCGGGAAACCAACTATGGCTACACCTTC. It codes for CASSIRETNYGYTF.